These T cell receptor beta chains were read from a single sample in a study of blood T cells in healthy people across ages. TCRdb re-analysed the 5' RACE reads in MiXCR, keeping a single row per CDR3 protein. The data contain some 1.1 million distinct CDR3 sequences, more than 30% of them singletons. Input material: blood. Receptors were obtained from a man between 18 and 29 years old in good health. Both conserved end residues are part of each CDR3. The D gene is left open where the match is weak. Not every row has a clone size; where given, it reads once, few, many or a size class.

V gene,J gene,D gene,clone size,CDR3 DNA,CDR3 protein
TRBV11-3,TRBJ1-1,NA,NA,TGTGCCAGCAGCTTAGATCATGAGAAGAACACTGAAGCTTTCTTT,CASSLDHEKNTEAFF
TRBV15,TRBJ2-1,NA,NA,TGTGCCACCAGCGGGGATAGCGGTAATGAGCAGTTCTTC,CATSGDSGNEQFF
TRBV7-2,TRBJ2-2,NA,many,TGTGCCAGCAGCCAGAATGGGTACAGGGCGAACACCGGGGAGCTGTTTTTT,CASSQNGYRANTGELFF
TRBV6-1,TRBJ2-6,NA,NA,TGTGCCAGCAGACCTCCCCTCCCGGAGGGCTCTGGGGCCAACGTCCTGACTTTC,CASRPPLPEGSGANVLTF
TRBV4-1,TRBJ2-3,NA,few,TGCGCCAGCAGCCAATTCGGGTATACGCAGTATTTT,CASSQFGYTQYF
TRBV4-1,TRBJ1-4,NA,few,TGCGCCAGCAGCACGACAGGCTGGAATGAAAAACTGTTTTTT,CASSTTGWNEKLFF
TRBV6-2/TRBV6-3,TRBJ2-3,NA,many,TGTGCCAGCAGTCGACAGGGCACAGATACGCAGTATTTT,CASSRQGTDTQYF
TRBV7-9,TRBJ2-5,NA,NA,TGTGCCAGCAGCTATTGGTCGGTTGCGGGTGGCCTTGGGGAGACCCAGTACTTC,CASSYWSVAGGLGETQYF
TRBV6-6,TRBJ1-4,TRBD1,few,TGTGCCAGCAGTTACGGGACAGAAATTGAAAAACTGTTTTTT,CASSYGTEIEKLFF
TRBV7-9,TRBJ2-3,TRBD2,NA,TGTGCCAGCAGCTTACCCCTAGCGGGGAGAGGGACAGATACGCAGTATTTT,CASSLPLAGRGTDTQYF
TRBV7-8,TRBJ2-1,NA,NA,TGTGCCAGCAGCTTCCTACTCGCCGATATCGGCGATGAGCAGTTCTTC,CASSFLLADIGDEQFF
TRBV20-1,TRBJ1-4,NA,few,TGCAGTGCTGGCCAACCGGGAGCTCATGAAAAACTGTTTTTT,CSAGQPGAHEKLFF
TRBV5-5,TRBJ2-6,TRBD1,NA,TGTGCCAGCAGCTTGGTCGGACAGGGGGCGACTGGCTCTGGGGCCAACGTCCTGACTTTC,CASSLVGQGATGSGANVLTF
TRBV12-3/TRBV12-4,TRBJ2-3,NA,few,TGTGCCAGCAGTGAATGGACCCAGGGCCCAGATACGCAGTATTTT,CASSEWTQGPDTQYF
TRBV6-2/TRBV6-3,TRBJ2-7,TRBD1,NA,TGTGCCAGCAGTTATCCCGGGACAGGGGACTCCTACGAGCAGTACTTC,CASSYPGTGDSYEQYF
TRBV11-1,TRBJ1-1,NA,NA,TGTGCCAGCAGCGGAGCAGGGGCAGGGAACACTGAAGCTTTCTTT,CASSGAGAGNTEAFF
TRBV6-5,TRBJ2-5,NA,few,TGTGCCAGCACCTCGGGACGTAAGGAGACCCAGTACTTC,CASTSGRKETQYF
TRBV7-9,TRBJ2-1,NA,NA,TGTGCCACTGCAACGAGGGTACTTGAGCAAAGCTCCTACAATGAGCAGTTCTTC,CATATRVLEQSSYNEQFF
TRBV12-3/TRBV12-4,TRBJ2-4,NA,NA,TGTGCCAGCAGTGGGGACGGGAACATTCAGTACTTC,CASSGDGNIQYF
TRBV7-8,TRBJ2-3,TRBD1,NA,TGTGCCAGCAGCTTAGTTTTAGCAGGGGGCTTCACAGATACGCAGTATTTT,CASSLVLAGGFTDTQYF
TRBV20-1,TRBJ1-1,NA,NA,TGCAGTGCTACCCCCGGCGTGAACACTGAAGCTTTCTTT,CSATPGVNTEAFF
TRBV20-1,TRBJ1-4,TRBD1,NA,TGCAGTGCTTTCGAATTAGGGACAGAAAATGAAAAACTGTTTTTT,CSAFELGTENEKLFF
TRBV6-5,TRBJ1-1,TRBD1,NA,TGTGCCAGCAGCCGGACAGGGCTTGATGGACCTGAAGCTTTCTTT,CASSRTGLDGPEAFF
TRBV4-2,TRBJ2-3,TRBD2,NA,TGTGCCAGCAGCCAAGAAGCGCGTTGGCTAGCGGGGGTCAGGGAGATCACAGATACGCAGTATTTT,CASSQEARWLAGVREITDTQYF
TRBV7-8,TRBJ2-3,NA,many,TGTGCCAGCAGCTCCTTTTCGATCCCTCAACCTCGAACTAGCACAGATACGCAGTATTTT,CASSSFSIPQPRTSTDTQYF
TRBV20-1,TRBJ2-2,NA,NA,TGCAGTGCCCCAGTGGGGTCGGACACCGGGGAGCTGTTTTTT,CSAPVGSDTGELFF
TRBV20-1,TRBJ1-1,NA,NA,TGCAGTGCTAGGATGGGGGCAGCTGAAGCTTTCTTT,CSARMGAAEAFF
TRBV5-1,TRBJ1-1,NA,NA,TGCGCCAGCAGCCCACCCGGGTTGGAGGGCACTGAAGCTTTCTTT,CASSPPGLEGTEAFF
TRBV27,TRBJ1-2,NA,NA,TGTGCCGGCAGTCCTAGACAGGCCGTCCACGGCTACACCTTC,CAGSPRQAVHGYTF
TRBV19,TRBJ2-7,TRBD1,few,TGTGCCAGTAGCACGGACAGGGTCGCCTACGAGCAGTACTTC,CASSTDRVAYEQYF
TRBV6-1,TRBJ1-2,NA,few,TGTGCCAGCAGTGAACTACGCCACAGCGGCTACACCTTC,CASSELRHSGYTF
TRBV20-1,TRBJ1-1,NA,NA,TGCAGTGCTAGAGGGGTGCCAGGAAGGACTGAAGCTTTCTTT,CSARGVPGRTEAFF
TRBV7-2,TRBJ1-2,NA,NA,TGTGCCAGCAGCTTAGCCCTTGGGGCGGCGGGCTATGGCTACACCTTC,CASSLALGAAGYGYTF
TRBV29-1,TRBJ1-1,NA,NA,TGCAGCGTTCGCGGGACTCCCACTGGGACTGAAGCTTTCTTT,CSVRGTPTGTEAFF
TRBV6-5,TRBJ1-1,NA,few,TGTGCCAGCAGCTCGGGGACGGGGCGCGAAGCTTTCTTT,CASSSGTGREAFF
TRBV7-2,TRBJ2-7,NA,NA,TGTGCCAGCAGCCCTCAGATTACGCAGGGCTACGAGCAGTACTTC,CASSPQITQGYEQYF
TRBV12-3/TRBV12-4,TRBJ1-1,NA,few,TGTGCCAGCAGTTCGAATGAAGCTTTCTTT,CASSSNEAFF
TRBV12-3/TRBV12-4,TRBJ1-4,NA,NA,TGTGCCAGCAGTTCCCACGAGTGGGGGCTTAATGAAAAACTGTTTTTT,CASSSHEWGLNEKLFF
TRBV4-1,TRBJ2-3,NA,NA,TGCGCCAGCAGGGCGGGCGTGATCGCTTCTAGCACAGATACGCAGTATTTT,CASRAGVIASSTDTQYF
TRBV4-3,TRBJ2-1,NA,few,TGCGCCAGCAGCCAAGATTATCTCGGGGGACATAAGTTCTTC,CASSQDYLGGHKFF
TRBV3-1,TRBJ1-1,NA,NA,TGTGCCAGCACACAGGGTGGAGGAAGGGACCCTGAAACTTTCTTT,CASTQGGGRDPETFF
TRBV6-1,TRBJ1-1,TRBD1,NA,TGTGCCAGCAGCGACGCCGGGACAGGGGTCGCTTTCTTT,CASSDAGTGVAFF
TRBV6-1,TRBJ2-7,TRBD1,NA,TGTGCCAGCAGTGGAACGGGACAGGTCTCCTACGAGCAGTACTTC,CASSGTGQVSYEQYF
TRBV6-6,TRBJ2-5,TRBD2,once,TGTGCCAGCATTTACCGGCGGGGGGGCTATGAGACCCAGTACTTC,CASIYRRGGYETQYF
TRBV10-3,TRBJ2-1,TRBD2,NA,TGTGCCATCAGTGTGACGGGAGGGGCTAGCTCCTACAATGAGCAGTTCTTC,CAISVTGGASSYNEQFF
TRBV24-1,TRBJ1-1,TRBD1,NA,TGTGCCACCCGGGACAGCCTGAACACTGAAGCTTTCTTT,CATRDSLNTEAFF
TRBV7-9,TRBJ1-4,NA,few,TGTGCCAGCAGCTTGGGGTTTAATGAAAAACTGTTTTTT,CASSLGFNEKLFF
TRBV20-1,TRBJ1-5,NA,NA,TGCAGTGCTTTACAAGGGGCCTTCAATCAGCCCCAGCATTTT,CSALQGAFNQPQHF
TRBV4-3,TRBJ2-2,NA,NA,TGCGCCAGCAGCAGTAACCCCTCCCGCGGCACCGGGGAGCTGTTTTTT,CASSSNPSRGTGELFF
TRBV2,TRBJ1-5,TRBD1,few,TGTGCCAGCAGGCTGGACAGGGGTAGCAATCAGCCCCAGCATTTT,CASRLDRGSNQPQHF
TRBV4-1,TRBJ2-7,NA,few,TGCGCCAGCAGCCAAGTAGGGGGGTCCTCCTACGAGCAGTACTTC,CASSQVGGSSYEQYF
TRBV5-1,TRBJ2-2,NA,NA,TGCACCAGCAGCTTGGAGAGCACCGGGGAGCTGTTTTTT,CTSSLESTGELFF
TRBV19,TRBJ1-2,NA,few,TGTGCCAGTAGTGCCACGAGGACCTATGGCTACACCTTC,CASSATRTYGYTF
TRBV20-1,TRBJ2-3,NA,many,TGCAGTGCTAGGGAGACTAGCACAGATACGCAGTATTTT,CSARETSTDTQYF
TRBV4-3,TRBJ2-3,TRBD2,NA,TGCGCCAGCAGCCCAATTTCTCTAGCGGGCACAGATACGCAGTATTTT,CASSPISLAGTDTQYF
TRBV5-1,TRBJ1-2,NA,NA,TGCGCCAGCAGCTTGGGGTCCGGACGGTACTATGGCTACACCTTC,CASSLGSGRYYGYTF